This TCR beta chain was sequenced in a study of blood T cells in healthy people across ages. The CDR3 has 12 residues. The germline CDR1 and CDR2 sequences are MNHEY and SMNVEV (reference sequence). The ends lost 3 bases at V and 13 bases at J; junction bases unmatched: 4. Through a sample-barcoded 5' primer and a J-beta primer mix, a second PCR was run for 7 to 11 cycles. TCRdb analysed the 5' RACE reads with MiXCR anew, one entry per CDR3 protein. The sample has around 1,600,000 distinct CDR3 sequences, around 40% seen once. A note on this clonotype: A much larger clone sits a single nucleotide away, making a read error possible.

The source of this sequence is a woman between 18 and 30 years old in good health. Material: blood. The gene calls are TRBV27 and TRBJ2-1; TRBD2 aligns across 9 bases. The CDR3 spells CASSLPSGAQFF. The CDR3 DNA reads as TGTGCCAGCAGTTTGCCTAGCGGGGCTCAGTTCTTC.